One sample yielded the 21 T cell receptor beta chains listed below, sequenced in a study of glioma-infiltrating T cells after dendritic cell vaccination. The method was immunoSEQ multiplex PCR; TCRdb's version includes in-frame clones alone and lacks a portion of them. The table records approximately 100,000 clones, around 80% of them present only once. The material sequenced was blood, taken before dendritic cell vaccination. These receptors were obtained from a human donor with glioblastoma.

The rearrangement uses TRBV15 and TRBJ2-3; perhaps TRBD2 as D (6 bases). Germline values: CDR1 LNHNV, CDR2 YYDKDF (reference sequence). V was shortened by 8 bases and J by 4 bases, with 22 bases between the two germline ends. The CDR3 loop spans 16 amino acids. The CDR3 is CATQSGLHRFSDTQYF. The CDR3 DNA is TGTGCCACCCAAAGCGGGTTACACAGGTTCTCAGATACGCAGTATTTT.

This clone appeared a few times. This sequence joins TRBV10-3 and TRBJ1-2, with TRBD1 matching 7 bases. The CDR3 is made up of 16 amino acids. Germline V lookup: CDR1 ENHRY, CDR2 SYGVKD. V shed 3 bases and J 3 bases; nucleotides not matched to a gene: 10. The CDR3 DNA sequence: TGTGCCATCAGTGAAAATTTCGGACAGGTGGACTATGGCTACACCTTC. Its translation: CAISENFGQVDYGYTF.

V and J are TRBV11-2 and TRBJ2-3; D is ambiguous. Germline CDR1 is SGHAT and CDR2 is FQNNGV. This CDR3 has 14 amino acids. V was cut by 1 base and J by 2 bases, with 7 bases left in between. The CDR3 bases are TGTGCCAGCAGCTTAGGCGTGAACACAGATACGCAGTATTTT. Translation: CASSLGVNTDTQYF.

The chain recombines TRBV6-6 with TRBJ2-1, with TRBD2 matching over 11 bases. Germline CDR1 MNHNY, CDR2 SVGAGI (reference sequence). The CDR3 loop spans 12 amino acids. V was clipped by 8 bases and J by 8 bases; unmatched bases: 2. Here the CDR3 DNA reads TGTGCCAGCCGACTAGCGGGATATGAGCAGTTCTTC. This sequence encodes CASRLAGYEQFF.

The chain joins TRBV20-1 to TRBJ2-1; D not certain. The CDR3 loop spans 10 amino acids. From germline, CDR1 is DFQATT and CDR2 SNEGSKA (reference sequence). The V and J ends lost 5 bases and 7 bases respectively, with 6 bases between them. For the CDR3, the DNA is TGCAGTGCTGTTCTAAATGAGCAGTTCTTC. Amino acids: CSAVLNEQFF.

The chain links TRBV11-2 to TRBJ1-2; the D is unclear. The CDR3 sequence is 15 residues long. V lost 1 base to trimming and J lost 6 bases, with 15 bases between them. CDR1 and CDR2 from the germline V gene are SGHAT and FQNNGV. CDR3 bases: TGTGCCAGCAGCTTAGGGCCGGGATCCTTTGATGGCTACACCTTC. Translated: CASSLGPGSFDGYTF.

The CDR3 DNA sequence: TGCGCCAGCAGCGACCTCGACGGAGCTAATGAAAAACTGTTTTTT. This encodes CASSDLDGANEKLFF. The J gene is TRBJ1-4, the V gene TRBV10-2; D gene uncertain. CDR1 and CDR2 from the germline V gene are WSHSY and SAAADI. V was clipped by 6 bases and J by 3 bases, with 14 bases between them. This CDR3 spans 15 amino acids.

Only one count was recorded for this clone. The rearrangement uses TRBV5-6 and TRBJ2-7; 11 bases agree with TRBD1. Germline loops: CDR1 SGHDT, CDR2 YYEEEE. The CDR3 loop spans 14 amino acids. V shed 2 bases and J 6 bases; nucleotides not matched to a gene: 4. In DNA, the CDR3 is TGTGCCAGCAGCTTTGGGACAGGGGGACGCGAGCAGTACTTC. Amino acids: CASSFGTGGREQYF. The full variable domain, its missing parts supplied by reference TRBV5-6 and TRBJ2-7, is DAGVTQSPTHLIKTRGQQVTLRCSPKSGHDTVSWYQQALGQGPQFIFQYYEEEERQRGNFPDRFSGHQFPNYSSELNVNALLLGDSALYLCASSFGTGGREQYFGPGTRLTVT.

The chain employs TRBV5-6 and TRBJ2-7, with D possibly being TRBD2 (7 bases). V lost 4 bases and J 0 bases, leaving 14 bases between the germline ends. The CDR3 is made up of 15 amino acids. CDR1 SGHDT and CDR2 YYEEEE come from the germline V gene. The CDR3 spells CASSGGGRASYEQYF. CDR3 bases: TGTGCCAGCAGCGGCGGGGGCAGGGCCTCCTACGAGCAGTACTTC.

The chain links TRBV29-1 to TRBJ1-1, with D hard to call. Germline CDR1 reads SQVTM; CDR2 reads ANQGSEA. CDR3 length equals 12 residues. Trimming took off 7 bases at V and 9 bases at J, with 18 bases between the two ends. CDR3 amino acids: CSAYTLALQAFF. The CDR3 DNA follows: TGCAGCGCCTATACGCTCGCGCTGCAAGCTTTCTTT.

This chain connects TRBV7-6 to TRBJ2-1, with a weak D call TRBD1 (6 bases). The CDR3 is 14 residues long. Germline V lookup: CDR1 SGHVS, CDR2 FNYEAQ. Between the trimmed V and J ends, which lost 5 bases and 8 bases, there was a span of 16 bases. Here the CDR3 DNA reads TGTGCCAGCAGCCGGGACACCCGTGGGGATGAGCAGTTCTTC. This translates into CASSRDTRGDEQFF.

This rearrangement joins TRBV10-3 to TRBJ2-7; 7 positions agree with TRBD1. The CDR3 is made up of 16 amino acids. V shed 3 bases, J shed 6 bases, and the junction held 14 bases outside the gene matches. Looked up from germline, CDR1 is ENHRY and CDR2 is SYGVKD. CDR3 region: CAISDSAGTVVREQYF. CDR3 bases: TGTGCCATCAGTGATAGTGCCGGGACAGTTGTCCGCGAGCAGTACTTC.

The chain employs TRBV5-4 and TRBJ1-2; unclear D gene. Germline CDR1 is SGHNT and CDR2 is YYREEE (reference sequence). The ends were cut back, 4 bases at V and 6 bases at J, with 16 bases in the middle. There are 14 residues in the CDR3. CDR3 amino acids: CASSPGIGYHGYTF. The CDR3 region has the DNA TGTGCCAGCAGCCCGGGGATCGGCTACCATGGCTACACCTTC.

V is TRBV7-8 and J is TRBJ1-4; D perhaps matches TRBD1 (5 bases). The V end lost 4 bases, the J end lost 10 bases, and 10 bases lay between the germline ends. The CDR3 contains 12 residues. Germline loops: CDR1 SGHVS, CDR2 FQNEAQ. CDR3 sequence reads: CASSSRVGKLFF. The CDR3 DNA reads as TGTGCCAGCAGCTCCAGGGTGGGAAAACTGTTTTTT.

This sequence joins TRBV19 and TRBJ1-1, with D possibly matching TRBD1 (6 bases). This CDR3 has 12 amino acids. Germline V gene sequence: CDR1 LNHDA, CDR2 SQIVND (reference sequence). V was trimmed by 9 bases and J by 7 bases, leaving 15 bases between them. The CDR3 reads CASRGRLNEAFF. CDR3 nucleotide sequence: TGTGCCAGCAGGGGACGATTGAATGAAGCTTTCTTT.

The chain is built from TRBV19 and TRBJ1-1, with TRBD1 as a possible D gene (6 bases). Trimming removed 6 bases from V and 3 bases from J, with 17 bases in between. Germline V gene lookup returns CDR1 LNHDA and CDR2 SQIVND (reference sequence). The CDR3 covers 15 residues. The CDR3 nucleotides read TGTGCCAGTAGAGAACAGGGCGCTGAGTACACTGAAGCTTTCTTT. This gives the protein CASREQGAEYTEAFF.

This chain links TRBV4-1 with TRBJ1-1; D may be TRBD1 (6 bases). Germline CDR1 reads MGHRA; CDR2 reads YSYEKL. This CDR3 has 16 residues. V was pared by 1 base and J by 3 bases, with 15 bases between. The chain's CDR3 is CASSQGWGGRDTEAFF. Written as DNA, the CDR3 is TGCGCCAGCAGCCAAGGTTGGGGGGGGCGGGACACTGAAGCTTTCTTT.

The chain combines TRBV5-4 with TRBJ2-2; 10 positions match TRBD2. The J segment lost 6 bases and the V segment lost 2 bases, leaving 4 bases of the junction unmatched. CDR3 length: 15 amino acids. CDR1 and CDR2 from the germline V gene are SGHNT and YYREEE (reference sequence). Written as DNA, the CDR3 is TGTGCCAGCAGCTTACCTAGCGGGAGCTCCGGGGAGCTGTTTTTT. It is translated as CASSLPSGSSGELFF.

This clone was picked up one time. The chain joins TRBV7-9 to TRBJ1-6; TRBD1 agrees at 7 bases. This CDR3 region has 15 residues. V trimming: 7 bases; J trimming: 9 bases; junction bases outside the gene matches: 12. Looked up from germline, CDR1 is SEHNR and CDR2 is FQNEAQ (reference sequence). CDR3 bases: TGTGCCAGCACCCAAAGGGACAGCGATCTTTCACCCCTCCACTTT. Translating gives CASTQRDSDLSPLHF.

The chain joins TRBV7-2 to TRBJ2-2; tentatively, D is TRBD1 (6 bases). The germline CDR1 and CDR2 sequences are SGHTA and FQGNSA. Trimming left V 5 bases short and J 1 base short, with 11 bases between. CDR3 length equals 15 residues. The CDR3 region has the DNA TGTGCCAGCAGCAGCGGACAGAAGAACACCGGGGAGCTGTTTTTT. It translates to CASSSGQKNTGELFF.

This CDR3 is CASGLVPRPGTNTEAFF. The CDR3 coding sequence is TGTGCTAGTGGTTTGGTACCCCGTCCGGGTACGAACACTGAAGCTTTCTTT. The chain links TRBV12-5 to TRBJ1-1; D gene ambiguous. From germline, CDR1 is LGHNT and CDR2 FRNRAP. CDR3 length: 17 residues. Trimming pared 0 bases from V and 1 base from J, leaving 15 bases between.